A single T cell receptor (beta chain) is shown here with its context. Its antigen has not been determined. Per-base quality was not reported, and no clone a single base away is much larger than it. The data were taken from a study of OX40 agonist ivuxolimab in advanced cancers. The study in broad terms: Ivuxolimab, which targeted the costimulatory receptor OX40 (CD134), was an agonistic, fully human IgG2 monoclonal antibody. Intravenous ivuxolimab was administered to patients every 2 weeks at six dose levels: 0.01, 0.1, 0.3, 1.5, 3 and 10 mg/kg. Of the roughly 52 dose-escalation patients, hepatocellular carcinoma was present in some 19, melanoma in approximately 15, renal cell carcinoma in 9 and head and neck cancer in 9. The dose-escalation cohort was around 83% male with a mean age of around 62 years, ranging from roughly 23 to 90. Prior anti-PD-1, anti-PD-L1 or anti-CTLA-4 therapy was permitted, and about two fifths of dose-escalation patients had received checkpoint inhibitors. Partial responses occurred in three dose-escalation patients: two with cutaneous melanoma and one with hepatocellular carcinoma. The purpose of peripheral TCRbeta sequencing was to test whether ivuxolimab changed TCR sequence diversity and led to clonal T-cell expansion. The monotherapy dose-escalation portion (N ≈ 52 patients) of the phase I ivuxolimab trial is reported in the paper. Study-wide conclusions, independent of this receptor: The antigen specificity of the peripheral T cells that underwent clonal expansion was not determined. On average, CD8+ T cells showed more expanded clones than CD4+ T cells after ivuxolimab. At doses of 0.1 to 3.0 mg/kg, clonal expansion of both CD4+ and CD8+ blood T cells was observed from baseline to week 6. Low levels of normalized T-cell clonal expansion were also seen in some patients who did not respond. In partial responders in the 0.1-3.0 mg/kg groups, normalized peripheral clonal expansion was found to be among the lowest, especially among CD8+ T cells.

The CDR3 runs 16 residues from the cysteine to the phenylalanine. The DNA shown is the 48-base CDR3, in frame from base 1. V trim: 4 bases; J trim: 10 bases; unmatched bases: 13. CDR1 and CDR2, looked up from the germline V gene (reference sequence), are MNHNY and SVGAGI. The trial excluded patients who had a history of autoimmune disease or were on systemic immunosuppression. In every dose cohort, peripheral blood was drawn for TCR sequencing at baseline, cycle 4 day 1, and cycle 7 day 1. The samples were drawn from a first-in-human, open-label, multicenter phase I dose-escalation trial of ivuxolimab. Adults with locally advanced or metastatic head and neck squamous cell, hepatocellular, melanoma or renal cell carcinoma were enrolled in the trial. Before TCR sequencing, CD4+ T cells and CD8+ T cells were sorted from peripheral blood as separate populations. For sequencing of the TCRbeta CDR3 region, genomic DNA was extracted from the sorted cells. The immunoSEQ Assay was used to sequence the TCRbeta CDR3 regions. TCRdb holds this immuneACCESS table with in-frame rearrangements only. Some clones are missing; in checked studies, unresolved V genes explain under half, and the rest has no known cause. For this sample the table gives tens of thousands of clones, of which 75% to 90% were detected only once. The leading ten clones occupy 2% to 3% of the sample.

This receptor was identified in an adult with an advanced solid tumor such as melanoma, head and neck, liver or kidney cancer. The V and J genes are TRBV6-6 and TRBJ1-6, and TRBD1 aligns with 7 junction nucleotides. Sequencing used CD4+ or CD8+ T cells sorted from blood, obtained in a trial of the OX40 agonist ivuxolimab. Here is the DNA: TGTGCCAGCAGTTTCTCCAGGGGGGCTTGGCGGTCACCCCTCCACTTT. This gives the protein CASSFSRGAWRSPLHF.